This TCR beta chain came from a study of blood T cell repertoires in COVID-19. Overall study context: Both acute and convalescent COVID-19 samples were obtained from the United States, Italy and Spain. Nucleic acid was either cDNA or gDNA, and it came from T cells, B-cell-depleted T cells, or PBMCs.

The CDR3 has 14 residues. The J segment lost 0 bases and the V segment lost 8 bases, leaving 6 bases of the junction unmatched. The V gene's germline CDR1 is SNHLY and CDR2 FYNNEI. As handled by the study authors: Reference gene primer amplification gave estimated nucleated cell counts. The repertoire was sequenced with immunoSEQ multiplex PCR; TCRdb's copy has only in-frame clones and lacks some. The D gene and trimming were derived from the DNA, and the V and J assignments and clone size from that table. The data contain under 45,000 clones, around 90% of them singletons. The TCR sequence derives from a man in his sixties with acute or convalescent COVID-19. The chain carries TRBV2 and TRBJ1-1; 7 positions match TRBD1. Sequenced sample: peripheral blood. The CDR3 DNA reads TGTGCCAGCGATCAACAGGGGATGAACACTGAAGCTTTCTTT. Translated: CASDQQGMNTEAFF.